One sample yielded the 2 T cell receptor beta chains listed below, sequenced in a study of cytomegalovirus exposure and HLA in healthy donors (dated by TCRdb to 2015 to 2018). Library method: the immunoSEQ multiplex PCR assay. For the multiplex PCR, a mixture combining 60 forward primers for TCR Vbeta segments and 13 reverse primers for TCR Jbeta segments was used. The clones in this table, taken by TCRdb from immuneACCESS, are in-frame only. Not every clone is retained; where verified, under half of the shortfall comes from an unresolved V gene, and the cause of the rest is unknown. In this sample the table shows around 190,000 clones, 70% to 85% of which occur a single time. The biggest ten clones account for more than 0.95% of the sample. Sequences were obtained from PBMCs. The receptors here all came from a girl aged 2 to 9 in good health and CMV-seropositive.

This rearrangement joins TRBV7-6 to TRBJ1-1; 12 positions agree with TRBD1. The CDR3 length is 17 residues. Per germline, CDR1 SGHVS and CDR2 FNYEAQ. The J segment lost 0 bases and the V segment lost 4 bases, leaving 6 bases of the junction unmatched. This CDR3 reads CASSSGQGAILNTEAFF. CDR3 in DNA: TGTGCCAGCAGCTCGGGACAGGGGGCAATTCTGAACACTGAAGCTTTCTTT. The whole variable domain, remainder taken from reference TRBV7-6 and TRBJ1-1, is GAGVSQSPRYKVTKRGQDVALRCDPISGHVSLYWYRQALGQGPEFLTYFNYEAQQDKSGLPNDRFSAERPEGSISTLTIQRTEQRDSAMYRCASSSGQGAILNTEAFFGQGTRLTVV.

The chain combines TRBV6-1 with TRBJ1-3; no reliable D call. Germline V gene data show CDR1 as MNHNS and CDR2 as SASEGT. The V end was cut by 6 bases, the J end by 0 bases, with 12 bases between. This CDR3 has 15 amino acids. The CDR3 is CASRVEGLSGNTIYF. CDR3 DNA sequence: TGTGCCAGCAGGGTGGAGGGCCTCTCTGGAAACACCATATATTTT.